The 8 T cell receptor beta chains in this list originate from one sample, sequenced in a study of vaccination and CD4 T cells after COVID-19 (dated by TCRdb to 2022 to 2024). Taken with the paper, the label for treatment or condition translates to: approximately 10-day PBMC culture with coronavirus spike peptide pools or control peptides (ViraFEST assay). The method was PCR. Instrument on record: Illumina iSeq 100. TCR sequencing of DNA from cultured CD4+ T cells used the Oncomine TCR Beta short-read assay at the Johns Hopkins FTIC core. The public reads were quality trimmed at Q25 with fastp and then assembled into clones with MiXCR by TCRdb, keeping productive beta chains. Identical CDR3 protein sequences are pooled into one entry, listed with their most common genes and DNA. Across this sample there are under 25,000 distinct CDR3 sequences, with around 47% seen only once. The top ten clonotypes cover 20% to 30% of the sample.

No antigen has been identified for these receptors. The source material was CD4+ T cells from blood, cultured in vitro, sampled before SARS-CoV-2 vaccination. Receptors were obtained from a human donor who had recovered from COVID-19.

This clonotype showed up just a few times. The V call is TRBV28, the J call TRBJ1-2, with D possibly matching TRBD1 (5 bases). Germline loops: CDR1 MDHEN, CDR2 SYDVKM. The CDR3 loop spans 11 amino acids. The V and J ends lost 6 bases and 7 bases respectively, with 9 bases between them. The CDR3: CASRAGVGYTF. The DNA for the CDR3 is TGTGCCAGCAGGGCGGGGGTTGGCTACACCTTC.

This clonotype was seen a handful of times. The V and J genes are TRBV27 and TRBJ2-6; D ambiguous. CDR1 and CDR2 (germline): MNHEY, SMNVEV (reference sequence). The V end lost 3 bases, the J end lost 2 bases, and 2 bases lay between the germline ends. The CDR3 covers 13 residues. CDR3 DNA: TGTGCCAGCAGTTTGGCTGGGGCCAACGTCCTGACTTTC. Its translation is CASSLAGANVLTF.

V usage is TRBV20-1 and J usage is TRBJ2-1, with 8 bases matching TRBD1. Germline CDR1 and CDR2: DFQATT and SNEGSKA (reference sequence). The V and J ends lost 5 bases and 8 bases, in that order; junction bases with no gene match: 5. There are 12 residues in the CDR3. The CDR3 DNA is TGCAGTGCTGATCAGACAGGGGATGAGCAGTTCTTC. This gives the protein CSADQTGDEQFF.

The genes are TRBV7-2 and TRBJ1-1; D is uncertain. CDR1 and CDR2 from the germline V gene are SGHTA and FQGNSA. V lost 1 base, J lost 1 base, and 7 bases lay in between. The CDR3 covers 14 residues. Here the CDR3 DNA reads TGTGCCAGCAGCTTAGGTACGGGGAACACTGAAGCTTTCTTT. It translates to CASSLGTGNTEAFF.

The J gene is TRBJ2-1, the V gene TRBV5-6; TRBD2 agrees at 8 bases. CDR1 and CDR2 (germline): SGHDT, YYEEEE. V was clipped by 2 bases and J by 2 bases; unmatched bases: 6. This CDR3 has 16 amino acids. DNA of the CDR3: TGTGCCAGCAGCTTCGGGGGGGCCCGGACCTACAATGAGCAGTTCTTC. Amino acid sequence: CASSFGGARTYNEQFF.

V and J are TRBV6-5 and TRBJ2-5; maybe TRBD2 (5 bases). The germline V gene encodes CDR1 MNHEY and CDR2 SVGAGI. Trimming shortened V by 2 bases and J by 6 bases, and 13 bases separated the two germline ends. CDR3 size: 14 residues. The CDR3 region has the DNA TGTGCCAGCAGTTACCTGGGGTCCGGGAAGACCCAGTACTTC. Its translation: CASSYLGSGKTQYF.

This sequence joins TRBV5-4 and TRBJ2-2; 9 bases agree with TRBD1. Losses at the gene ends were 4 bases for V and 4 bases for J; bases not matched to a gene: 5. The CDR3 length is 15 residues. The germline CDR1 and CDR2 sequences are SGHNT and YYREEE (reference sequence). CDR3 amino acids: CASSPWTGATGELFF. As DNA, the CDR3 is TGTGCCAGCAGCCCCTGGACAGGGGCCACCGGGGAGCTGTTTTTT.

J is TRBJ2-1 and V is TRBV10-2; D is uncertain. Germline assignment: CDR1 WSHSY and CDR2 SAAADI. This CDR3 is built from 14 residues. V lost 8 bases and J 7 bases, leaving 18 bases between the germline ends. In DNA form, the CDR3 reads TGCGCCAGCCGCGAATGGCCCTCGTCGAATGAGCAGTTCTTC. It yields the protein CASREWPSSNEQFF.